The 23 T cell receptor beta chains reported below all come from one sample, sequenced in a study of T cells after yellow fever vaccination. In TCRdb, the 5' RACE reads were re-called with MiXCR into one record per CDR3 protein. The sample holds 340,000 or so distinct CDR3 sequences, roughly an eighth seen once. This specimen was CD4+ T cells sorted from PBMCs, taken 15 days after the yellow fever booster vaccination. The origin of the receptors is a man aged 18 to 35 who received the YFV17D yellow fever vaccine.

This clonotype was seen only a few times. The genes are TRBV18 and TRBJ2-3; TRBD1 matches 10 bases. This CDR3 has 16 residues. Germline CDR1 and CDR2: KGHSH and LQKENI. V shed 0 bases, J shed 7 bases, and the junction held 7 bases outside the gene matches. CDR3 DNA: TGTGCCAGCTCACCACCGAATAGACAGGGGGCTTATACGCAGTATTTT. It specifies CASSPPNRQGAYTQYF.

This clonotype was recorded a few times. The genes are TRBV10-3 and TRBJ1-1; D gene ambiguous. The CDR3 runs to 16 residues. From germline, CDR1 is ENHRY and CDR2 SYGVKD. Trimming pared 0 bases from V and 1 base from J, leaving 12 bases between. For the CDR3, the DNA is TGTGCCATCAGTGAGTCAGAGGGCAGCTCGAACACTGAAGCTTTCTTT. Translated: CAISESEGSSNTEAFF.

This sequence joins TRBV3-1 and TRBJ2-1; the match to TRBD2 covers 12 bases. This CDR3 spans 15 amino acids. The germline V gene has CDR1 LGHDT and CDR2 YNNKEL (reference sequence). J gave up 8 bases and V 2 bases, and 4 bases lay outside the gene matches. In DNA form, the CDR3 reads TGTGCCAGCAGCCAAAGCCTAGCGGGGGGGCATGAGCAGTTCTTC. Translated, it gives CASSQSLAGGHEQFF.

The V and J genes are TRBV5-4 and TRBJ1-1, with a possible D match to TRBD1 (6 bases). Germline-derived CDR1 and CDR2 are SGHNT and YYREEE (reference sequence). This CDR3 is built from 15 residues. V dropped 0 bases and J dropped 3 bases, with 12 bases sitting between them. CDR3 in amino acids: CASSLAGERDTEAFF. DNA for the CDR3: TGTGCCAGCAGCTTGGCAGGGGAAAGGGACACTGAAGCTTTCTTT.

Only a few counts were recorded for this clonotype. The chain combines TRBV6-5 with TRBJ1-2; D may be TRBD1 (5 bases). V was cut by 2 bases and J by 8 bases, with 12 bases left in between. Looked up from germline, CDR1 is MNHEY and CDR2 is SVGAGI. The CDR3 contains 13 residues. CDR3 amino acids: CASSYTTGRGYTF. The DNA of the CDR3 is TGTGCCAGCAGTTACACCACAGGAAGAGGCTACACCTTC.

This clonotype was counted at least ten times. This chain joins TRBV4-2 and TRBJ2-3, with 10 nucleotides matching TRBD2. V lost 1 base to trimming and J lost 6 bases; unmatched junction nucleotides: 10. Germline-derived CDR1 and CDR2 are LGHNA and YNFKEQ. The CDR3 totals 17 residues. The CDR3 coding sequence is TGTGCCAGCAGCCAAGGAAGCGGGGGGGCCTTAGGGGATACGCAGTATTTT. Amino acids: CASSQGSGGALGDTQYF.

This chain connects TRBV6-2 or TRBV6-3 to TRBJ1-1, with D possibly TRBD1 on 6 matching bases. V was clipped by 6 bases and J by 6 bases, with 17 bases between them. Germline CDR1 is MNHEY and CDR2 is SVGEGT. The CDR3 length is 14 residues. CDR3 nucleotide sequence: TGTGCCAGCAGATATACAGGGAACGAGGCTGAAGCTTTCTTT. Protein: CASRYTGNEAEAFF.

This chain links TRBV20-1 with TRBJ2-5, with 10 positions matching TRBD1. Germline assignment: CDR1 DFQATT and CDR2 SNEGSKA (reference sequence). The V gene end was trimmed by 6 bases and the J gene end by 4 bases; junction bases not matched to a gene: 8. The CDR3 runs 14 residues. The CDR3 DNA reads TGCAGTGCAAGGGACAGGGGCCAACCAGAGACCCAGTACTTC. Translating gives CSARDRGQPETQYF.

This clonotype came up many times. The CDR3 bases are TGCGCCAGCAAGGTGGGGAACACCGGGGAGCTGTTTTTT. Translation gives CASKVGNTGELFF. The rearrangement uses TRBV5-1 and TRBJ2-2; D is undetermined. Germline CDR1 reads SGHRS; CDR2 reads YFSETQ. The ends were cut back, 6 bases at V and 1 base at J, with 7 bases in the middle. CDR3 length: 13 residues.

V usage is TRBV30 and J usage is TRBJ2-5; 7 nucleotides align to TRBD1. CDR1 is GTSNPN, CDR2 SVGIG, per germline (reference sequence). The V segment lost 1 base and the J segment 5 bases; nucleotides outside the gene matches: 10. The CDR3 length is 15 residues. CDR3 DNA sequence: TGTGCCTGGAGTGCCCGAGACAGGGCCTGGGAGACCCAGTACTTC. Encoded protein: CAWSARDRAWETQYF.

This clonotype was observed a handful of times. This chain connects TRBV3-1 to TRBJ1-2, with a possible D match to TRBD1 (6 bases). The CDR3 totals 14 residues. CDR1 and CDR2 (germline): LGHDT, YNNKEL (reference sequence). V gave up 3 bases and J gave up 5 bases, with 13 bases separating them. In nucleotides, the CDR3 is TGTGCCAGCAGCCACCGCCGGACAGTTTATGGCTACACCTTC. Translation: CASSHRRTVYGYTF.

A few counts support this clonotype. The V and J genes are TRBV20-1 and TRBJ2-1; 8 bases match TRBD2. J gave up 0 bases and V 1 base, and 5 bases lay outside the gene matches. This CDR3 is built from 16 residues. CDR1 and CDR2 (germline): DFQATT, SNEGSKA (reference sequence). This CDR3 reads CSARAFAGGSYNEQFF. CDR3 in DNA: TGCAGTGCTAGAGCCTTCGCGGGGGGCTCCTACAATGAGCAGTTCTTC.

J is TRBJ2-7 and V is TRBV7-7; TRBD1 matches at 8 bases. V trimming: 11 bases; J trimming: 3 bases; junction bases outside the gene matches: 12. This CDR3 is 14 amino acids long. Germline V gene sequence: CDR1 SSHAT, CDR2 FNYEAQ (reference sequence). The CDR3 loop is CAFTGTGAFYEQYV. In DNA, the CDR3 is TGTGCCTTCACCGGGACAGGAGCTTTCTACGAGCAGTACGTC.

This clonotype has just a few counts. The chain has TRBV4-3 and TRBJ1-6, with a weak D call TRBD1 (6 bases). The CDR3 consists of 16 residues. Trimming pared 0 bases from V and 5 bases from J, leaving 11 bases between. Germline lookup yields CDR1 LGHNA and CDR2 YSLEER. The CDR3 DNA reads TGCGCCAGCAGCCAAGACACGAGGGGGAATAATTCACCCCTCCACTTT. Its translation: CASSQDTRGNNSPLHF.

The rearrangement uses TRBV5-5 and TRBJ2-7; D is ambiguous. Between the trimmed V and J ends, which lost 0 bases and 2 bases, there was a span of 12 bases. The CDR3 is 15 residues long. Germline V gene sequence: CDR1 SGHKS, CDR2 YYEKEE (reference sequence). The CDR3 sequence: CASSLGYVQTYEQYF. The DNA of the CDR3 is TGTGCCAGCAGCTTGGGGTATGTCCAGACCTACGAGCAGTACTTC.

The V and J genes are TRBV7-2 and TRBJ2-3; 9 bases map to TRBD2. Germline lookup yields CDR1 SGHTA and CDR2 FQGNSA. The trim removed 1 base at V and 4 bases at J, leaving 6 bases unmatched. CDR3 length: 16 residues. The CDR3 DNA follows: TGTGCCAGCAGCTTAGGAGGCGGGGGGGCCGCAGATACGCAGTATTTT. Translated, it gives CASSLGGGGAADTQYF.

CDR3 nucleotide sequence: TGCAGTGCTAGTCCCCTAGGCGAGCAGTTCTTC. Its protein is CSASPLGEQFF. The gene calls are TRBV20-1 and TRBJ2-1, with D hard to call. Trimming shortened V by 3 bases and J by 10 bases, and 10 bases separated the two germline ends. CDR3 length: 11 residues. Germline lookup yields CDR1 DFQATT and CDR2 SNEGSKA (reference sequence).

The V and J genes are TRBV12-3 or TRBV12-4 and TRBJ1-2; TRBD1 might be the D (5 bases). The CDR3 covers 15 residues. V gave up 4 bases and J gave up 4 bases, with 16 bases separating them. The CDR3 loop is CASSYREPGRYGYTF. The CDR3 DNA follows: TGTGCCAGCAGTTATCGAGAGCCGGGACGCTATGGCTACACCTTC.

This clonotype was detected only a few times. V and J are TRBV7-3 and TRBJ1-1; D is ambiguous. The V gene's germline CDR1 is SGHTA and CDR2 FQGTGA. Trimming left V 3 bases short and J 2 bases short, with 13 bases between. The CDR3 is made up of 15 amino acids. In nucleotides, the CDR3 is TGTGCCAGCAGCTTCAGTGGAGGGAGTAACACTGAAGCTTTCTTT. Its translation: CASSFSGGSNTEAFF.

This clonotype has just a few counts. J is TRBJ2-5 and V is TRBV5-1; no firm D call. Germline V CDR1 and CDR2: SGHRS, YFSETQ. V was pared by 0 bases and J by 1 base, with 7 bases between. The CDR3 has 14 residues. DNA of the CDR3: TGCGCCAGCAGCTTGGGTCGTTTCCAAGAGACCCAGTACTTC. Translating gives CASSLGRFQETQYF.

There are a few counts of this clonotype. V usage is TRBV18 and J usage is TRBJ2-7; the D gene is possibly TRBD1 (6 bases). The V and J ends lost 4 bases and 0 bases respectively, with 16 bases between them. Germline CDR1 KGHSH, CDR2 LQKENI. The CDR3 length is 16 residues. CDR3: CASSLVPGTTSYEQYF. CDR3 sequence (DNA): TGTGCCAGCTCACTCGTACCCGGGACAACCTCCTACGAGCAGTACTTC. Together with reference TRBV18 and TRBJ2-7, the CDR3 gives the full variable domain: NAGVMQNPRHLVRRRGQEARLRCSPMKGHSHVYWYRQLPEEGLKFMVYLQKENIIDESGMPKERFSAEFPKEGPSILRIQQVVRGDSAAYFCASSLVPGTTSYEQYFGPGTRLTVT.

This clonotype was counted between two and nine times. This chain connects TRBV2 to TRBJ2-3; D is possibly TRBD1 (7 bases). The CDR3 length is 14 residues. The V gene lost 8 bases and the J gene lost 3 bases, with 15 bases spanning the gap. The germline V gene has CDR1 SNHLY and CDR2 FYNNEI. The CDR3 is CASVRGQITDTQYF. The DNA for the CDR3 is TGTGCCAGCGTGCGGGGACAGATAACAGATACGCAGTATTTT.

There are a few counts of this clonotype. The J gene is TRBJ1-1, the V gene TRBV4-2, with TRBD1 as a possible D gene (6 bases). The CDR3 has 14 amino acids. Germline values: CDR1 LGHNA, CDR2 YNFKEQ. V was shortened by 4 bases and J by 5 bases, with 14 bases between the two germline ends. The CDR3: CASSPEGGWTEAFF. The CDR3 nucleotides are TGTGCCAGCAGCCCCGAGGGGGGTTGGACTGAAGCTTTCTTT.